The T cell receptor (beta chain) under discussion was sequenced for a study of CD8+CD57+ T cells in acquired aplastic anemia. Sequencing involved patients with CD8+CD57+ cell expansion previously shown by flow cytometry. Germline CDR1 is LNHNV and CDR2 is YYDKDF (reference sequence). V lost 0 bases and J 4 bases, leaving 9 bases between the germline ends. The CDR3 length is 14 residues. This clonotype was seen once. Genomic DNA, serving as template, underwent TCR beta VDJ and CDR3 profiling. One entry per CDR3 protein results from TCRdb running MiXCR on the reads. The table lists 250,000 to 350,000 distinct CDR3 sequences, approximately 60% of them singletons.

The sample consisted of sorted CD4+, CD8+, or CD8+CD57+ T cells (not recorded which) from PBMCs. This receptor was obtained from a human donor with aplastic anemia. The chain couples TRBV15 to TRBJ1-2; D might be TRBD1 (5 bases). The CDR3 DNA follows: TGTGCCACCAGCAGAGAAGGGGCTGGCTATGGCTACACCTTC. This encodes CATSREGAGYGYTF.